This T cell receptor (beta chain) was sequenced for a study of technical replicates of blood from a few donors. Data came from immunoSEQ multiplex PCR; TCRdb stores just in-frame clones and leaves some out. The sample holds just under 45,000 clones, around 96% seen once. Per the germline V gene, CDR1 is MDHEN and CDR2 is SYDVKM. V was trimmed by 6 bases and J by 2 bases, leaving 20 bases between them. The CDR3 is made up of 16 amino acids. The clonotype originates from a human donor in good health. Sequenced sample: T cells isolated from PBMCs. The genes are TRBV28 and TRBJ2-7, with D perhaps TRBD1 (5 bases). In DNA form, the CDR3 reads TGTGCCAGCAGCCTAATAGGGGTTGAACCGACCTACGAGCAGTACTTC. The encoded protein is CASSLIGVEPTYEQYF.